Below are 14 T cell receptor beta chains sequenced from a single sample in a study of blood T cell repertoires in COVID-19. Some clones are missing from TCRdb's copy, which holds only in-frame ones; the method was immunoSEQ multiplex PCR. Of 150,000 to 200,000 clones listed, over 85% are singletons. The source material was peripheral blood. These receptors were obtained from a woman in her sixties with COVID-19, enrolled during active disease.

V is TRBV9 and J is TRBJ2-2; tentatively, D is TRBD1 (6 bases). The germline CDR1 and CDR2 sequences are SGDLS and YYNGEE. The CDR3 contains 15 residues. V dropped 2 bases and J dropped 4 bases, with 12 bases sitting between them. CDR3 nucleotides: TGTGCCAGCAGCGTTGGGACATTAATCACCGGGGAGCTGTTTTTT. Its translation is CASSVGTLITGELFF.

This clone occurred a few times. Other DNA variants within this sample encode the same CDR3. The chain joins TRBV9 to TRBJ2-1; a weak D match, TRBD1 (5 bases). This CDR3 has 11 residues. CDR1 is SGDLS, CDR2 YYNGEE, per germline. The V gene lost 3 bases and the J gene lost 7 bases, with 5 bases spanning the gap. The CDR3 sequence: CASSGQNEQFF. The CDR3, as DNA: TGTGCCAGCAGCGGACAGAATGAGCAGTTCTTC.

The chain combines TRBV4-1 with TRBJ2-6; D not certain. Germline assignment: CDR1 MGHRA and CDR2 YSYEKL. The CDR3 totals 17 residues. Trimming left V 4 bases short and J 1 base short, with 14 bases between. The CDR3 coding sequence is TGCGCCAGCAGCCTTCAGATGGCGGCGTCTGGGGCCAACGTCCTGACTTTC. Its translation is CASSLQMAASGANVLTF.

The CDR3 sequence is CAISETDSSYGYTF. CDR3 bases: TGTGCCATCAGTGAAACGGACAGTTCCTATGGCTACACCTTC. The genes are TRBV10-3 and TRBJ1-2; weak D call: TRBD1 (6 bases). This CDR3 spans 14 amino acids. V was pared by 3 bases and J by 4 bases, with 12 bases between. Germline CDR1 reads ENHRY; CDR2 reads SYGVKD.

The genes are TRBV2 and TRBJ2-5; no clear D. The length of the CDR3 is 13 residues. The germline CDR1 and CDR2 sequences are SNHLY and FYNNEI. V gave up 7 bases and J gave up 1 base, with 10 bases separating them. As DNA, the CDR3 is TGTGCCAGCAAAGGCCGGGTCCAAGAGACCCAGTACTTC. Its protein product is CASKGRVQETQYF.

The J gene is TRBJ2-2, the V gene TRBV2, with 10 bases identical to TRBD1. The CDR3 spans 16 residues. The V and J ends lost 10 bases and 1 base, in that order; junction bases with no gene match: 9. Germline assignment: CDR1 SNHLY and CDR2 FYNNEI. The DNA of the CDR3 is TGTGCCACTACATTTGACAGGGGGCGGAACACCGGGGAGCTGTTTTTT. Amino acids: CATTFDRGRNTGELFF.

V and J are TRBV4-3 and TRBJ2-1, with 8 bases lining up with TRBD2. J was trimmed by 12 bases and V by 0 bases; bases with no gene match: 4. The germline V gene has CDR1 LGHNA and CDR2 YSLEER. The CDR3 has 13 amino acids. The CDR3 DNA reads as TGCGCCAGCAGCCAAGATTTTGCGGGGGGGCAGTTCTTC. Encoded protein: CASSQDFAGGQFF.

The chain links TRBV6-5 to TRBJ2-7; TRBD1 matches at 8 bases. With V trimmed by 4 bases and J by 5 bases, 7 bases remained unmatched. The CDR3 contains 14 residues. The germline gives CDR1 MNHEY, CDR2 SVGAGI. DNA of the CDR3: TGTGCCAGCAGTTCCGGACAGGGAAGGGACGAGCAGTACTTC. It specifies CASSSGQGRDEQYF.

This clone showed up just once. This chain uses TRBV7-3 with TRBJ1-2, with D perhaps matching TRBD1 (5 bases). Trimming removed 1 base at V and 4 bases at J, with 16 bases between. The V gene's germline CDR1 is SGHTA and CDR2 FQGTGA. This CDR3 comprises 16 residues. In nucleotides, the CDR3 is TGTGCCAGCAGCTTAAATGCGGCAGGGCAGACCTATGGCTACACCTTC. Protein product: CASSLNAAGQTYGYTF. Full variable domain (rest looked up from reference TRBV7-3 and TRBJ1-2): GAGVSQTPSNKVTEKGKYVELRCDPISGHTALYWYRQSLGQGPEFLIYFQGTGAADDSGLPNDRFFAVRPEGSVSTLKIQRTERGDSAVYLCASSLNAAGQTYGYTFGSGTRLTVV.

The chain couples TRBV6-5 to TRBJ2-3, with 9 bases fitting TRBD1. This CDR3 contains 16 residues. Trimming took 0 bases from V and 1 from J; bases not matched to a gene: 2. The germline V gene encodes CDR1 MNHEY and CDR2 SVGAGI. DNA of the CDR3: TGTGCCAGCAGTTACTCTCGGACAGGGGGCACAGATACGCAGTATTTT. It codes for CASSYSRTGGTDTQYF.

This chain joins TRBV23-1 and TRBJ2-5; the D gene is possibly TRBD1 (6 bases). TRBV23-1 falls under the ORF class, with uncertain function. The CDR3 loop spans 18 amino acids. Deletions cut 4 bases from V and 4 bases from J, with 25 bases between. CDR3: CASSPWGLGARAGETQYF. CDR3 in DNA: TGCGCCAGCAGTCCCTGGGGGCTTGGGGCGCGCGCAGGAGAGACCCAGTACTTC.

The rearrangement joins TRBV6-5 to TRBJ2-3, with 7 bases that match TRBD1. The ends lost 0 bases at V and 1 base at J; junction bases unmatched: 4. Germline CDR1 reads MNHEY; CDR2 reads SVGAGI. The length of the CDR3 is 16 residues. Here the CDR3 DNA reads TGTGCCAGCAGTTACTCGATGGGGACAGGCACAGATACGCAGTATTTT. Translating it yields CASSYSMGTGTDTQYF.

The chain links TRBV5-1 to TRBJ2-3; possible D gene TRBD2, 6 bases. Trimming removed 1 base at V and 4 bases at J, with 16 bases between. Germline V lookup: CDR1 SGHRS, CDR2 YFSETQ. This CDR3 contains 16 residues. This CDR3 is CASSLSTSSKADTQYF. The CDR3 DNA follows: TGCGCCAGCAGCTTGTCGACTAGTTCAAAGGCAGATACGCAGTATTTT.

The rearrangement uses TRBV12-5 and TRBJ2-1, with 9 bases lining up with TRBD1. CDR3 size: 17 residues. The trim removed 0 bases at V and 4 bases at J, leaving 7 bases unmatched. Germline assignment: CDR1 LGHNT and CDR2 FRNRAP. CDR3 coding DNA: TGTGCTAGTGGTTTGGTACTCTTGGGACAGGGATACAATGAGCAGTTCTTC. This translates into CASGLVLLGQGYNEQFF.